This T cell receptor beta chain originates from a study of cytomegalovirus exposure and HLA in healthy donors. The PCR had 60 Vbeta and 13 Jbeta primers. Clones were sequenced by immunoSEQ multiplex PCR, and TCRdb holds only the in-frame ones, with some missing. Of approximately 200,000 clones in the sample, 79% were seen once. The germline V gene has CDR1 SGHRS and CDR2 YFSETQ. With V trimmed by 0 bases and J by 0 bases, 6 bases remained unmatched. The CDR3 spans 18 residues. Worth noting for this clone: Its antigen is currently unknown.

Study results and caveats: Investigators reported 150 to 200 TCR beta chains as tied to cytomegalovirus.

J is TRBJ2-2 and V is TRBV5-1; 9 positions agree with TRBD2. This sequence originates from a girl aged 5-17 years in good health and CMV-seropositive. Sequenced sample: PBMCs. The DNA of the CDR3 is TGCGCCAGCAGCTTGGCCCCTAGCGGGGCTACGAACACCGGGGAGCTGTTTTTT. Amino acids: CASSLAPSGATNTGELFF.